The clone carrying this TCR beta chain was detected a few times. Attachment of unique molecular identifiers to individual cDNA molecules was performed. TCRdb itself ran the 5' RACE reads through MiXCR, one entry per CDR3 protein. This sample has around 50,000 distinct CDR3 sequences; roughly 12% occur once, and the top ten carry 9.5% to 13%. With V trimmed by 3 bases and J by 0 bases, 5 bases remained unmatched. The V gene's germline CDR1 is KGHSH and CDR2 LQKENI. CDR3 length: 15 residues. The sample originates from a study of early T cells in non-severe SARS-CoV-2 infection. Study-level information: Unpaired chains resulted from sequencing bulk RNA of unsorted whole blood.

The material sequenced was whole blood. This sequence originates from an adult who was a healthcare worker with PCR-confirmed SARS-CoV-2 infection or an uninfected control (not recorded which). The chain carries TRBV18 and TRBJ2-7, with 7 bases matching TRBD2. The CDR3 spells CASSPREESSYEQYF. The CDR3 DNA sequence: TGTGCCAGCTCACCCCGGGAGGAGAGCTCCTACGAGCAGTACTTC.